This entry features one T cell receptor beta chain sequence. Its specificity is unknown. Donation came from healthy HIV-negative adults that had no recent acute infections or vaccinations. The genomic DNA of each subset was split evenly across several immunoSEQ plates. Around 30,000 T cell genomes, or approximately 290 ng DNA, went into replicate PCRs of unsorted PBMC. The repertoire was sequenced with immunoSEQ multiplex PCR; TCRdb's copy has only in-frame clones and lacks some. The sample lists about 490,000 clones; roughly 80% were seen once. This sample was taken from a study of shared clonotypes between healthy human individuals. Trimming removed 5 bases at V and 6 bases at J, with 17 bases between. Per germline, CDR1 SGHTA and CDR2 FQGNSA. The CDR3 is 15 residues long. General study findings and limits: The authors sampled blood alone, and tissue repertoires likely differ.

V usage is TRBV7-2 and J usage is TRBJ2-4; either TRBD1 or TRBD2 may supply D (6 bases each). Material for sequencing was PBMCs. The sequence came from a woman aged 40 to 50 in good health. Some clones in this sample may be carry-over from other donors' samples. Written as DNA, the CDR3 is TGTGCCAGCAGCCCCGATAGGGGGGCGGGAAACATTCAGTACTTC. Its protein is CASSPDRGAGNIQYF.